These 21 T cell receptor beta chains share one sample of origin, sequenced in a study of glioma-infiltrating T cells after dendritic cell vaccination. Here immunoSEQ multiplex PCR was the method, and the copy in TCRdb shows in-frame clones only, minus some. Here the sample spans approximately 93,000 clones, about 85% being singletons. The time point was: after dendritic cell vaccination, including at tumor progression/relapse. The starting material was blood, obtained after dendritic cell vaccination. The receptor source for this set is a human donor with glioblastoma.

The chain links TRBV28 to TRBJ1-3; no firm D call. CDR3 length: 14 residues. Per germline, CDR1 MDHEN and CDR2 SYDVKM. The V end lost 3 bases, the J end lost 2 bases, and 8 bases lay between the germline ends. The CDR3 coding sequence is TGTGCCAGCAGTTTCAGTGGTCCTGGAAACACCATATATTTT. Translating gives CASSFSGPGNTIYF.

Comments on this clone: This CDR3 is also generated by other DNA sequences in the sample. This rearrangement joins TRBV27 to TRBJ1-3; TRBD1 matches at 7 bases. J gave up 4 bases and V 5 bases, and 5 bases lay outside the gene matches. The CDR3 is 14 residues long. Looked up from germline, CDR1 is MNHEY and CDR2 is SMNVEV (reference sequence). Here the CDR3 DNA reads TGTGCCAGCAGTCCGGACAGGCCGGGAAACACCATATATTTT. As protein: CASSPDRPGNTIYF.

The V and J genes are TRBV27 and TRBJ1-2; no clear D gene. CDR1 and CDR2 (germline): MNHEY, SMNVEV (reference sequence). V was trimmed by 4 bases and J by 7 bases, leaving 13 bases between them. This CDR3 contains 13 residues. CDR3 nucleotide sequence: TGTGCCAGCAGTTACAACGGGATCGCTGGCTACACCTTC. Its translation is CASSYNGIAGYTF.

This clone was recorded once. This chain connects TRBV5-5 to TRBJ2-1; 12 bases align to TRBD2. Losses at the gene ends were 4 bases for V and 9 bases for J; bases not matched to a gene: 8. This CDR3 is built from 15 residues. CDR1 is SGHKS and CDR2 is YYEKEE in the germline V gene (reference sequence). In DNA, the CDR3 is TGTGCCAGCAGCCCCCGGACTAGCGGGGACGCTGAGCAGTTCTTC. Translation gives CASSPRTSGDAEQFF.

About this clone itself: At one boundary the junction diverges from the germline segment, which might be a read error. The chain uses TRBV7-8 and TRBJ2-7; 10 positions agree with TRBD1. Germline CDR1 is SGHVS and CDR2 is FQNEAQ. CDR3 length: 15 residues. The CDR3: CASCLGGQGSYEQYF. The CDR3 nucleotides read TGTGCCAGCTGCTTAGGGGGACAGGGGTCCTACGAGCAGTACTTC.

The chain links TRBV6-5 to TRBJ2-3, with TRBD1 identical over 7 bases. The CDR3 has 15 residues. Trimming removed 6 bases from V and 1 base from J; junction bases left unmatched: 7. Germline V gene lookup returns CDR1 MNHEY and CDR2 SVGAGI. In DNA form, the CDR3 reads TGTGCCAGCAGACAACAGGGGTCGGGCACAGATACGCAGTATTTT. Encoded protein: CASRQQGSGTDTQYF.

The chain has TRBV5-1 and TRBJ2-7; 9 bases align to TRBD1. V lost 2 bases, J lost 10 bases, and 7 bases stayed unmatched. Germline loops: CDR1 SGHRS, CDR2 YFSETQ. This CDR3 spans 13 amino acids. CDR3 bases: TGCGCCAGCAGCTTAGGACAGGGGATTCAACAGTACTTC. Its translation: CASSLGQGIQQYF. Combining the CDR3 with reference TRBV5-1 and TRBJ2-7 gives the whole variable domain KAGVTQTPRYLIKTRGQQVTLSCSPISGHRSVSWYQQTPGQGLQFLFEYFSETQRNKGNFPGRFSGRQFSNSRSEMNVSTLELGDSALYLCASSLGQGIQQYFGPGTRLTVT.

V is TRBV9 and J is TRBJ2-7, with 11 bases fitting TRBD2. V trimming: 4 bases; J trimming: 2 bases; junction bases outside the gene matches: 2. The germline CDR1 and CDR2 sequences are SGDLS and YYNGEE. This CDR3 comprises 14 residues. Written as DNA, the CDR3 is TGTGCCAGCAGCTTAGCGGGAGGGCCCTACGAGCAGTACTTC. It codes for CASSLAGGPYEQYF.

This chain links TRBV6-1 with TRBJ2-2; maybe TRBD2 (5 bases). Trimming took 7 bases from V and 5 from J, leaving 11 bases between them. The CDR3 has 13 amino acids. Per germline, CDR1 MNHNS and CDR2 SASEGT. DNA for the CDR3: TGTGCCAGCAAGAGGGATGGAACCGGGGAGCTGTTTTTT. This encodes CASKRDGTGELFF.

This chain uses TRBV6-5 with TRBJ2-5, with TRBD2 matching over 9 bases. The CDR3 runs to 15 residues. Germline values: CDR1 MNHEY, CDR2 SVGAGI. V trimming: 8 bases; J trimming: 2 bases; junction bases outside the gene matches: 9. CDR3 DNA: TGTGCCAGCTTCCAGACTAGCGGAAAACAAGAGACCCAGTACTTC. Protein product: CASFQTSGKQETQYF.

The table lists this clone with a few counts. The chain joins TRBV6-5 to TRBJ2-7; possibly TRBD2 for D (6 bases). The CDR3 runs 11 residues. Germline CDR1 and CDR2: MNHEY and SVGAGI. V gave up 5 bases and J gave up 5 bases, with 7 bases separating them. Written as DNA, the CDR3 is TGTGCCAGCAGTGGGGGGAACGAGCAGTACTTC. Amino acids: CASSGGNEQYF.

V usage is TRBV2 and J usage is TRBJ2-7; 7 bases agree with TRBD1. The trim removed 7 bases at V and 3 bases at J, leaving 9 bases unmatched. CDR3 size: 14 residues. Looked up from germline, CDR1 is SNHLY and CDR2 is FYNNEI. CDR3: CASKWSGQIYEQYF. CDR3 nucleotide sequence: TGTGCCAGCAAGTGGTCGGGACAGATCTACGAGCAGTACTTC. The complete variable domain, with remaining parts taken from reference TRBV2 and TRBJ2-7, reads EPEVTQTPSHQVTQMGQEVILRCVPISNHLYFYWYRQILGQKVEFLVSFYNNEISEKSEIFDDQFSVERPDGSNFTLKIRSTKLEDSAMYFCASKWSGQIYEQYFGPGTRLTVT.

The gene calls are TRBV25-1 and TRBJ2-2; D not resolved. Germline assignment: CDR1 MGHDK and CDR2 SYGVNS. This CDR3 region has 11 residues. Trimming stripped 11 bases from V and 5 bases from J, with 9 bases between. CDR3 protein: CASSRTGELFF. As DNA, the CDR3 is TGTGCCTCATCCAGGACCGGGGAGCTGTTTTTT.

J is TRBJ1-3 and V is TRBV15; 10 bases fit TRBD1. Trimming removed 8 bases from V and 0 bases from J; junction bases left unmatched: 1. The CDR3 spans 14 residues. The V gene's germline CDR1 is LNHNV and CDR2 YYDKDF (reference sequence). CDR3 sequence reads: CATGTGDSGNTIYF. For the CDR3, the DNA is TGTGCCACCGGGACAGGGGACTCTGGAAACACCATATATTTT.

The rearrangement joins TRBV18 to TRBJ2-3; 8 bases fit TRBD1. The length of the CDR3 is 17 residues. The ends lost 2 bases at V and 2 bases at J; junction bases unmatched: 9. CDR1 and CDR2 from the germline V gene are KGHSH and LQKENI. CDR3 in DNA: TGTGCCAGCTCACCATTCGACAGGGGAAAGAACACAGATACGCAGTATTTT. This gives the protein CASSPFDRGKNTDTQYF.

The chain carries TRBV6-5 and TRBJ2-7; 7 positions agree with TRBD2. The CDR3 runs 13 residues. V gave up 9 bases and J gave up 4 bases; unmatched junction bases: 9. Germline lookup yields CDR1 MNHEY and CDR2 SVGAGI. CDR3 nucleotide sequence: TGTGCCAGTAAAGACGGGGGGAAATACGAGCAGTACTTC. It translates to CASKDGGKYEQYF.

The chain has TRBV30 and TRBJ1-5, with 9 nucleotides matching TRBD1. CDR1 is GTSNPN, CDR2 SVGIG, per germline (reference sequence). This CDR3 has 15 amino acids. V was pared by 1 base and J by 7 bases, with 8 bases of the junction left unmatched. CDR3 residues: CAWSARTGERQPQHF. CDR3 DNA sequence: TGTGCCTGGAGTGCCCGGACAGGGGAGAGACAGCCCCAGCATTTT.

This clone was detected a few times. The genes are TRBV5-4 and TRBJ2-3; D is possibly TRBD2 (7 bases). The germline CDR1 and CDR2 sequences are SGHNT and YYREEE (reference sequence). The CDR3 spans 16 residues. V was clipped by 0 bases and J by 5 bases, with 16 bases between them. The CDR3 protein is CASSLGLAGAKDTQYF. The CDR3 DNA reads TGTGCCAGCAGCTTGGGTTTGGCGGGGGCGAAAGATACGCAGTATTTT.

The chain employs TRBV7-6 and TRBJ2-1; 8 nucleotides agree with TRBD2. The V segment lost 5 bases and the J segment 6 bases; nucleotides outside the gene matches: 12. The CDR3 runs to 16 residues. Looked up from germline, CDR1 is SGHVS and CDR2 is FNYEAQ. CDR3 sequence (DNA): TGTGCCAGCAGCACCAATAGCGGGGAGATGGGCAATGAGCAGTTCTTC. The encoded protein is CASSTNSGEMGNEQFF. Based on the CDR3 plus reference TRBV7-6 and TRBJ2-1, the full variable domain is GAGVSQSPRYKVTKRGQDVALRCDPISGHVSLYWYRQALGQGPEFLTYFNYEAQQDKSGLPNDRFSAERPEGSISTLTIQRTEQRDSAMYRCASSTNSGEMGNEQFFGPGTRLTVL.

The chain uses TRBV5-1 and TRBJ1-2, with D possibly being TRBD1 (6 bases). Germline V lookup: CDR1 SGHRS, CDR2 YFSETQ. The CDR3 is made up of 14 amino acids. Trimming stripped 4 bases from V and 4 bases from J, with 14 bases between. CDR3 sequence: CASSGGGGSYGYTF. The CDR3 DNA is TGCGCCAGCAGCGGAGGGGGGGGTAGCTATGGCTACACCTTC. The full variable domain, rest sourced from reference TRBV5-1 and TRBJ1-2, is KAGVTQTPRYLIKTRGQQVTLSCSPISGHRSVSWYQQTPGQGLQFLFEYFSETQRNKGNFPGRFSGRQFSNSRSEMNVSTLELGDSALYLCASSGGGGSYGYTFGSGTRLTVV.

The rearrangement joins TRBV5-1 to TRBJ2-5; 8 nucleotides match TRBD2. J gave up 1 base and V 4 bases, and 6 bases lay outside the gene matches. The germline gives CDR1 SGHRS, CDR2 YFSETQ. This CDR3 contains 15 residues. The CDR3 loop reads CASSERAGVQETQYF. CDR3 DNA sequence: TGCGCCAGCAGCGAGCGAGCGGGAGTCCAAGAGACCCAGTACTTC. The entire variable domain, with the rest obtained from reference TRBV5-1 and TRBJ2-5, is as follows: KAGVTQTPRYLIKTRGQQVTLSCSPISGHRSVSWYQQTPGQGLQFLFEYFSETQRNKGNFPGRFSGRQFSNSRSEMNVSTLELGDSALYLCASSERAGVQETQYFGPGTRLLVL.